This passage covers 8 T cell receptor beta chains from one sample sequenced in a study of blood T cell repertoires in COVID-19. Clones were sequenced by immunoSEQ multiplex PCR, and TCRdb holds only the in-frame ones, with some missing. The profile shows fewer than 250,000 clones, around 81% of them singletons. The sequenced sample was peripheral blood. These receptors were collected from a woman in her sixties or seventies with active or convalescent COVID-19.

The chain combines TRBV6-6 with TRBJ1-5, with no clear D. Trimming pared 10 bases from V and 3 bases from J, leaving 16 bases between. CDR1 and CDR2 (germline): MNHNY, SVGAGI (reference sequence). This CDR3 comprises 14 residues. The CDR3 region has the DNA TGTGCCACCAATCTACGAACAGACAATCAGCCCCAGCATTTT. Its protein is CATNLRTDNQPQHF.

This rearrangement joins TRBV5-6 to TRBJ1-1; D gene uncertain. CDR1 is SGHDT and CDR2 is YYEEEE in the germline V gene. The CDR3 is 16 amino acids. The V and J ends lost 4 bases and 5 bases respectively, with 21 bases between them. The CDR3 loop reads CASSHSYGVGNTEAFF. CDR3 DNA: TGTGCCAGCAGCCATTCGTACGGGGTCGGTAATACTGAAGCTTTCTTT.

The rearrangement uses TRBV20-1 and TRBJ1-4, with a weak D call TRBD1 (5 bases). Germline V gives CDR1 DFQATT, CDR2 SNEGSKA (reference sequence). This CDR3 region has 16 residues. Deletions cut 3 bases from V and 0 bases from J, with 14 bases between. This chain's CDR3 is CSASDYATATNEKLFF. CDR3 DNA: TGCAGTGCTAGTGATTACGCGACAGCAACTAATGAAAAACTGTTTTTT.

In its sample, this clone was seen a few times. This chain links TRBV4-2 with TRBJ2-3, with 11 bases aligning to TRBD2. The CDR3 extends over 16 amino acids. J gave up 2 bases and V 4 bases, and 5 bases lay outside the gene matches. Germline V lookup: CDR1 LGHNA, CDR2 YNFKEQ. The CDR3 coding sequence is TGTGCCAGCAGCCGGGAGACTAGCGGGGTCACAGATACGCAGTATTTT. Amino acids: CASSRETSGVTDTQYF.

The CDR3 region has the DNA TGCGCCAGCAGCCCGACCCCGACAGGGCCCAATTCACCCCTCCACTTT. The encoded protein is CASSPTPTGPNSPLHF. This sequence joins TRBV5-1 and TRBJ1-6; TRBD1 matches at 7 bases. This CDR3 spans 16 amino acids. V was clipped by 4 bases and J by 7 bases; unmatched bases: 11. Germline values: CDR1 SGHRS, CDR2 YFSETQ.

The V call is TRBV7-2, the J call TRBJ2-3; 8 bases match TRBD2. Germline CDR1 and CDR2: SGHTA and FQGNSA. CDR3 length equals 17 residues. J gave up 3 bases and V 4 bases, and 12 bases lay outside the gene matches. CDR3 in DNA: TGTGCCAGCAGCTCCTATTTTAGCGGGACTCCGACAGATACGCAGTATTTT. It specifies CASSSYFSGTPTDTQYF.

In its sample, this clone was seen a few times. This chain uses TRBV3-1 (or the pseudogene TRBV3-2) with TRBJ2-7, with D unclear. Germline V gives CDR1 LGHDT, CDR2 YNNKEL (reference sequence). The CDR3 loop spans 13 amino acids. V lost 1 base and J 2 bases, leaving 6 bases between the germline ends. CDR3 residues: CASSQGGTYEQYF. DNA for the CDR3: TGTGCCAGCAGCCAAGGAGGTACCTACGAGCAGTACTTC.

The chain has TRBV3-1 (or the pseudogene TRBV3-2) and TRBJ1-2; weak D call: TRBD1 (5 bases). Per the germline V gene, CDR1 is LGHDT and CDR2 is YNNKEL (reference sequence). The germline V and J ends were trimmed by 0 bases and 6 bases, with 11 bases remaining between them. CDR3 length: 14 amino acids. CDR3 amino acids: CASSQESGWDGYTF. The CDR3, as DNA: TGTGCCAGCAGCCAAGAATCAGGGTGGGATGGCTACACCTTC.